Listed here are 3 T cell receptor beta chains from one sample, sequenced in a study of OX40 agonist ivuxolimab in advanced cancers. Using immunoSEQ multiplex PCR, the repertoire was profiled, and TCRdb retains in-frame clones only, with some absent. Counted here are 70,000 to 95,000 clones, 80% to 90% occurring once; the ten biggest clones make up approximately 2%. Sequences were derived from CD4+ or CD8+ T cells sorted from blood, sampled in a trial of the OX40 agonist ivuxolimab. The receptors were sampled from an adult with an advanced solid tumor such as melanoma, head and neck, liver or kidney cancer.

With regard to this clone: The same CDR3 is also encoded by other DNA sequences in this sample. This chain connects TRBV19 to TRBJ2-7; D possibly uses TRBD1 or TRBD2 (5 bases each). The CDR3 runs to 15 residues. Germline CDR1 is LNHDA and CDR2 is SQIVND (reference sequence). V was pared by 4 bases and J by 1 base, with 14 bases between. The CDR3 sequence is CASSKGTRRSYEQYF. The CDR3 DNA is TGTGCCAGTAGTAAGGGGACCCGGAGGTCCTACGAGCAGTACTTC.

V gene TRBV6-5 combines with J gene TRBJ1-2; possible D gene TRBD1, 5 bases. The CDR3 is 14 residues long. V was cut by 6 bases and J by 3 bases, with 14 bases left in between. In germline, CDR1 is MNHEY, CDR2 SVGAGI. CDR3 bases: TGTGCCAGCAGGAGACCCCAGGGTGACTATGGCTACACCTTC. Its translation: CASRRPQGDYGYTF.

This chain links TRBV10-2 with TRBJ1-5, with D possibly TRBD1 on 5 matching bases. Germline V gene lookup returns CDR1 WSHSY and CDR2 SAAADI. Trimming cost V 9 bases and J 0 bases, with 9 bases left between them. CDR3 length equals 13 residues. The DNA for the CDR3 is TGCGCCAGTCAGGGTTATAGCAATCAGCCCCAGCATTTT. Translation gives CASQGYSNQPQHF.